One and the same sample provided the 23 T cell receptor beta chains below, sequenced in a study of blood T cells in healthy people across ages. Combining a sample-barcoded 5' primer with a J-beta primer mix, a second PCR ran for roughly 7 to 12 cycles. TCRdb redid the calling of the 5' RACE reads with MiXCR, one entry per CDR3 protein. Among hundreds of thousands of distinct CDR3 sequences, 20% to 25% were seen once, and the ten largest hold 3.6%. The sequenced sample was blood. The receptors were gathered from a man aged 70 or older in good health.

Only a few counts were recorded for this clonotype. The chain uses TRBV5-1 and TRBJ2-5; D might be TRBD1 (6 bases). The J call could be wrong; TRBJ2-1 is a better fit for the DNA end. The CDR3 extends over 13 amino acids. The V gene's germline CDR1 is SGHRS and CDR2 YFSETQ. This CDR3 is CASSFPQGSEQFF. The CDR3 nucleotides read TGCGCCAGCAGCTTTCCCCAGGGGTCTGAGCAGTTCTTC.

This clonotype was recorded a few times. The chain employs TRBV9 and TRBJ1-5, with D possibly matching TRBD1 (6 bases). V dropped 4 bases and J dropped 4 bases, with 12 bases sitting between them. The CDR3 is 14 residues long. Germline V gene lookup returns CDR1 SGDLS and CDR2 YYNGEE. DNA of the CDR3: TGTGCCAGCAGCCAGGACAGTGCGAATCAGCCCCAGCATTTT. It encodes CASSQDSANQPQHF.

This chain links TRBV6-5 with TRBJ1-4; D may be TRBD1 (5 bases). The V end was cut by 0 bases, the J end by 3 bases, with 23 bases between. Germline V lookup: CDR1 MNHEY, CDR2 SVGAGI. This CDR3 region has 20 residues. The CDR3 nucleotides are TGTGCCAGCAGTTACTCCTCGCAGAGGGGATTTCCGTCGGCTAATGAAAAACTGTTTTTT. Translated: CASSYSSQRGFPSANEKLFF.

This clonotype was seen a handful of times. The CDR3 DNA reads as TGTGCCAGCAGCCCCCACGGACAGGTCGGCAGTGAAGCTTTCTTT. Translating it yields CASSPHGQVGSEAFF. This chain joins TRBV9 and TRBJ1-1; 7 bases are shared with TRBD1. V lost 4 bases to trimming and J lost 7 bases; unmatched junction nucleotides: 13. Germline loops: CDR1 SGDLS, CDR2 YYNGEE. CDR3 length equals 15 residues.

This clonotype was observed a few times. The V call is TRBV18, the J call TRBJ1-1; 9 bases line up with TRBD1. The ends lost 4 bases at V and 2 bases at J; junction bases unmatched: 5. Germline loops: CDR1 KGHSH, CDR2 LQKENI. The length of the CDR3 is 15 residues. DNA of the CDR3: TGTGCCAGCTCACAAACTACAGGGGGCAACACTGAAGCTTTCTTT. This codes for CASSQTTGGNTEAFF. Supplemented by reference TRBV18 and TRBJ1-1, the full variable domain reads NAGVMQNPRHLVRRRGQEARLRCSPMKGHSHVYWYRQLPEEGLKFMVYLQKENIIDESGMPKERFSAEFPKEGPSILRIQQVVRGDSAAYFCASSQTTGGNTEAFFGQGTRLTVV.

In this sample, this clonotype turned up many times. The J gene is TRBJ2-7, the V gene TRBV9; possible D gene TRBD2, 6 bases. Trimming took 0 bases from V and 1 from J, leaving 11 bases between them. CDR1 SGDLS and CDR2 YYNGEE come from the germline V gene. CDR3 length equals 15 residues. CDR3 protein: CASSVGGEASYEQYF. The CDR3 DNA follows: TGTGCCAGCAGCGTAGGGGGGGAGGCTTCCTACGAGCAGTACTTC. The variable domain in full, with the rest retrieved from reference TRBV9 and TRBJ2-7, is DSGVTQTPKHLITATGQRVTLRCSPRSGDLSVYWYQQSLDQGLQFLIQYYNGEERAKGNILERFSAQQFPDLHSELNLSSLELGDSALYFCASSVGGEASYEQYFGPGTRLTVT.

This clonotype was observed a few times. The rearrangement uses TRBV27 and TRBJ1-4; D ambiguous. CDR1 is MNHEY and CDR2 is SMNVEV in the germline V gene (reference sequence). V lost 4 bases and J lost 3, with 15 bases in between. The CDR3 totals 16 residues. CDR3 DNA: TGTGCCAGCAGTTCTACCATCGGACGGCCTAATGAAAAACTGTTTTTT. Translation: CASSSTIGRPNEKLFF. Variable domain in full (rest from reference TRBV27 and TRBJ1-4): EAQVTQNPRYLITVTGKKLTVTCSQNMNHEYMSWYRQDPGLGLRQIYYSMNVEVTDKGDVPEGYKVSRKEKRNFPLILESPSPNQTSLYFCASSSTIGRPNEKLFFGSGTQLSVL.

This clonotype has a count of ten or more. The rearrangement uses TRBV7-6 and TRBJ2-1; 9 bases line up with TRBD2. Germline V gives CDR1 SGHVS, CDR2 FNYEAQ. This CDR3 contains 13 residues. V trimming: 4 bases; J trimming: 10 bases; junction bases outside the gene matches: 5. CDR3: CASSSLSGGEQFF. The CDR3 coding sequence is TGTGCCAGCAGCTCATTAAGCGGGGGGGAGCAGTTCTTC. Using reference TRBV7-6 and TRBJ2-1 for the parts outside the CDR3, the full variable domain is GAGVSQSPRYKVTKRGQDVALRCDPISGHVSLYWYRQALGQGPEFLTYFNYEAQQDKSGLPNDRFSAERPEGSISTLTIQRTEQRDSAMYRCASSSLSGGEQFFGPGTRLTVL.

This clonotype was detected a few times. This chain connects TRBV12-3 or TRBV12-4 to TRBJ1-6; weak D call: TRBD1 (6 bases). CDR3 length: 15 residues. Trimming removed 3 bases at V and 9 bases at J, with 15 bases between. CDR3 in amino acids: CASSFFQGPGSPLHF. The CDR3 DNA follows: TGTGCCAGCAGTTTCTTTCAGGGGCCAGGTTCACCCCTCCACTTT.

V usage is TRBV3-1 and J usage is TRBJ2-7, with D possibly TRBD1 on 6 matching bases. The ends were cut back, 3 bases at V and 5 bases at J, with 11 bases in the middle. The CDR3 runs to 13 residues. CDR1 and CDR2 (germline): LGHDT, YNNKEL (reference sequence). The chain's CDR3 is CASSHSGAHEQYF. The CDR3 DNA reads TGTGCCAGCAGCCATTCAGGGGCCCACGAGCAGTACTTC.

The chain links TRBV7-2 to TRBJ2-3; 8 bases agree with TRBD2. This CDR3 region has 15 residues. The V segment lost 3 bases and the J segment 3 bases; nucleotides outside the gene matches: 5. Germline V gives CDR1 SGHTA, CDR2 FQGNSA. CDR3 coding DNA: TGTGCCAGCAGCTTGAGGGTAGCGGGAACAGATACGCAGTATTTT. It encodes CASSLRVAGTDTQYF.

V usage is TRBV18 and J usage is TRBJ1-5; D not certain. Trimming removed 2 bases at V and 2 bases at J, with 7 bases between. The CDR3 is 14 amino acids. Per germline, CDR1 KGHSH and CDR2 LQKENI. For the CDR3, the DNA is TGTGCCAGCTCACCAGGGGTGGGCAATCAGCCCCAGCATTTT. It translates to CASSPGVGNQPQHF.

This clonotype was seen many times. The CDR3 DNA sequence: TGTGCCAGCAGTTTGGATATAGGACAGCGCTATGGCTACACCTTC. Encoded protein: CASSLDIGQRYGYTF. This sequence joins TRBV28 and TRBJ1-2, with TRBD1 as a possible D gene (6 bases). The CDR3 loop spans 15 amino acids. Trimming shortened V by 3 bases and J by 4 bases, and 15 bases separated the two germline ends. Germline lookup yields CDR1 MDHEN and CDR2 SYDVKM.

This clonotype showed up just a few times. V is TRBV18 and J is TRBJ2-3; D gene unclear. Germline CDR1 is KGHSH and CDR2 is LQKENI. The V gene lost 1 base and the J gene lost 2 bases, with 7 bases spanning the gap. The CDR3 has 14 residues. CDR3 sequence (DNA): TGTGCCAGCTCACCACAGGGCTCCACAGATACGCAGTATTTT. Protein sequence: CASSPQGSTDTQYF.

V gene TRBV3-1 combines with J gene TRBJ2-4; 9 positions match TRBD1. This CDR3 region has 17 residues. Germline V CDR1 and CDR2: LGHDT, YNNKEL (reference sequence). After removal of 3 bases from V and 2 bases from J, the junction contained 8 bases not matched to a gene. This chain's CDR3 is CASSQAGTGRTKNIQYF. DNA for the CDR3: TGTGCCAGCAGCCAGGCGGGGACAGGGCGAACCAAAAACATTCAGTACTTC. Full variable domain (outside the CDR3, taken from reference TRBV3-1 and TRBJ2-4): DTAVSQTPKYLVTQMGNDKSIKCEQNLGHDTMYWYKQDSKKFLKIMFSYNNKELIINETVPNRFSPKSPDKAHLNLHINSLELGDSAVYFCASSQAGTGRTKNIQYFGAGTRLSVL.

V gene TRBV27 combines with J gene TRBJ2-5; D is perhaps TRBD1 (6 bases). Germline V CDR1 and CDR2: MNHEY, SMNVEV (reference sequence). The CDR3 spans 15 residues. V was clipped by 6 bases and J by 4 bases, with 18 bases between them. The CDR3 DNA is TGTGCCAGCAGGGGGACAACCGGGCGGGCAGAGACCCAGTACTTC. Translating it yields CASRGTTGRAETQYF.

The chain couples TRBV4-1 to TRBJ2-5; 12 bases map to TRBD2. The germline V gene has CDR1 MGHRA and CDR2 YSYEKL. The CDR3 covers 18 residues. The V gene end was trimmed by 0 bases and the J gene end by 5 bases; junction bases not matched to a gene: 10. In DNA, the CDR3 is TGCGCCAGCAGCCAAGATGAACTAGCGGGAGGTAGGGGTGAGACCCAGTACTTC. Amino acid sequence: CASSQDELAGGRGETQYF.

The chain is built from TRBV6-5 and TRBJ1-2, with D maybe TRBD1 (5 bases). CDR1 is MNHEY and CDR2 is SVGAGI in the germline V gene. V shed 8 bases and J shed 3 bases, with 13 bases lying between them. The CDR3 is 13 residues long. This chain's CDR3 is CASGKLQDYGYTF. The CDR3 bases are TGTGCCAGCGGAAAGTTACAGGACTATGGCTACACCTTC.

This clonotype was seen more than once but under ten times. In DNA, the CDR3 is TGCGCCAGCAGCCCCGGGGGCCCGACGGGGACTGAAGCTTTCTTT. It specifies CASSPGGPTGTEAFF. The rearrangement joins TRBV5-1 to TRBJ1-1; TRBD1 is a possible D gene (6 bases). Trimming stripped 4 bases from V and 5 bases from J, with 18 bases between. The CDR3 loop spans 15 amino acids. Germline loops: CDR1 SGHRS, CDR2 YFSETQ.

The chain has TRBV12-3 or TRBV12-4 and TRBJ2-1; maybe TRBD1 (5 bases). There are 13 residues in the CDR3. The V end lost 6 bases, the J end lost 4 bases, and 10 bases lay between the germline ends. CDR3 protein: CASRLDRYNEQFF. As DNA, the CDR3 is TGTGCCAGCAGACTTGACAGATACAATGAGCAGTTCTTC.

This clonotype was picked up a small number of times. No conserved phenylalanine or tryptophan ends this CDR3, so it is likely a read error. The rearrangement joins TRBV20-1 to TRBJ2-4; D not resolved. The CDR3 totals 16 residues. V shed 2 bases and J shed 4 bases, with 18 bases lying between them. Germline CDR1 DFQATT, CDR2 SNEGSKA (reference sequence). Written as DNA, the CDR3 is TGCAGTGCTAGACAAGAGTGGAACGGGCCAAAAAACATTCAGTACCTC. It encodes CSARQEWNGPKNIQYL.

The rearrangement links TRBV2 to TRBJ2-1; D gene ambiguous. CDR3 length: 15 amino acids. V was pared by 3 bases and J by 0 bases, with 9 bases between. Germline lookup yields CDR1 SNHLY and CDR2 FYNNEI. CDR3 amino acids: CASSDSAASYNEQFF. The CDR3 DNA follows: TGTGCCAGCAGTGATTCGGCTGCCTCCTACAATGAGCAGTTCTTC.

This chain connects TRBV2 to TRBJ2-1; 10 bases are a match to TRBD2. The germline gives CDR1 SNHLY, CDR2 FYNNEI. Unmatched junction bases numbered 2, after V lost 8 bases and J lost 4 bases. The CDR3 is made up of 13 amino acids. In DNA, the CDR3 is TGTGCCAGCCTAGCGGGAGAGTACAATGAGCAGTTCTTC. As protein: CASLAGEYNEQFF.